Below are 4 T cell receptor beta chains sequenced from a single sample in a study of cytomegalovirus exposure and HLA in healthy donors (dated by TCRdb to between 2016 and 2019). The method behind the library was the immunoSEQ multiplex PCR assay. For the multiplex PCR, a mixture combining 60 forward primers for TCR Vbeta segments and 13 reverse primers for TCR Jbeta segments was used. TCRdb holds this immuneACCESS table with in-frame rearrangements only. Some clones are missing; in checked studies, unresolved V genes explain under half, and the rest has no known cause. Across this sample there are about 110,000 clones, with less than 75% seen only once. About a tenth of the sample rests with the top ten. The source material was PBMCs. The receptors here all came from a middle-aged man in good health and CMV-seropositive.

In this sample, this clone turned up once. This chain connects TRBV6-6 to TRBJ1-4; 9 bases line up with TRBD1. The length of the CDR3 is 16 residues. The ends lost 4 bases at V and 6 bases at J; junction bases unmatched: 9. Germline V gives CDR1 MNHNY, CDR2 SVGAGI (reference sequence). Written as DNA, the CDR3 is TGTGCCAGCAGTTCGGCGGGACAGGGAGGCGATGAAAAACTGTTTTTT. It translates to CASSSAGQGGDEKLFF.

In nucleotides, the CDR3 is TGCGCCAGCAGCCAAAGGGGGAGCGGGGGAGCCTACGAGCAGTACTTC. It yields the protein CASSQRGSGGAYEQYF. V and J are TRBV4-1 and TRBJ2-7; 8 nucleotides line up with TRBD2. Germline V gives CDR1 MGHRA, CDR2 YSYEKL. V lost 2 bases, J lost 2 bases, and 8 bases stayed unmatched. The CDR3 sequence is 16 residues long.

This chain links TRBV7-6 with TRBJ2-7; 7 bases agree with TRBD2. Trimming cost V 5 bases and J 0 bases; bases outside gene matches: 7. The germline V gene has CDR1 SGHVS and CDR2 FNYEAQ. CDR3 size: 15 residues. The DNA of the CDR3 is TGTGCCAGCAGCCAGACTCGCGGGAGCTCCTACGAGCAGTACTTC. Protein product: CASSQTRGSSYEQYF.

The V gene is TRBV4-3, the J gene TRBJ2-3, with 7 bases that match TRBD1. The V gene end was trimmed by 4 bases and the J gene end by 4 bases; junction bases not matched to a gene: 20. The germline CDR1 and CDR2 sequences are LGHNA and YSLEER. This CDR3 comprises 19 residues. For the CDR3, the DNA is TGCGCCAGCAGCCCCGCACCCCTGTTGGGGACAGTACGGCCAGATACGCAGTATTTT. Amino acid sequence: CASSPAPLLGTVRPDTQYF.